Sequencing of this T cell receptor beta chain was carried out in a study of OX40 agonist ivuxolimab in advanced cancers. Across the study: Patients undergoing dose escalation presented with hepatocellular carcinoma, melanoma, renal cell or head and neck cancer. General study findings and limits: Nonresponders, in some cases, also had low normalized T-cell clonal expansion.

Concerning this clone: What it binds is unknown.

CDR1 and CDR2 (germline): MNHEY, SVGAGI. J lost 4 bases, V lost 5 bases, and 8 bases had no gene match. The length of the CDR3 is 15 residues. Assay used: immunoSEQ multiplex PCR; TCRdb lists only in-frame clones, some missing. The sample lists tens of thousands of clones, about 80% seen once, with approximately 15% in the top ten. The sequencing used CD4+ or CD8+ T cells sorted from blood, collected in a trial of the OX40 agonist ivuxolimab. The TCR originated in an adult with an advanced solid tumor such as melanoma, head and neck, liver or kidney cancer. The chain employs TRBV6-5 and TRBJ1-2; TRBD1 aligns across 9 bases. Here the CDR3 DNA reads TGTGCCAGCAGTCAGAGCCCGGGACAGGGCTATGGCTACACCTTC. It is translated as CASSQSPGQGYGYTF.